The 6 T cell receptor beta chains below come from one sample, sequenced in a study of memory CD4+ T cells and cytomegalovirus serostatus. This table comes from immunoSEQ multiplex PCR, and its TCRdb copy is limited to in-frame clones, with some not included. This table holds about 61,000 clones, 60% to 85% found once. The sort gate was single viable CD3+CD4+CD8-CD45RO+ cells for memory CD4+ T cells. Material for sequencing was memory CD4+ T cells from blood. All receptors come from an adult in good health and CMV-seronegative. Some clones in this sample may be carry-over from other donors' samples.

This clone came up a few times. This chain joins TRBV7-8 and TRBJ2-7; unclear D gene. V was pared by 5 bases and J by 6 bases, with 14 bases between. Germline V gives CDR1 SGHVS, CDR2 FQNEAQ. This CDR3 has 13 amino acids. CDR3: CASSRTVVSEQYF. In nucleotides, the CDR3 is TGTGCCAGCAGCCGGACGGTTGTCAGCGAGCAGTACTTC. The full variable domain, completed using reference TRBV7-8 and TRBJ2-7, is GAGVSQSPRYKVAKRGQDVALRCDPISGHVSLFWYQQALGQGPEFLTYFQNEAQLDKSGLPSDRFFAERPEGSVSTLKIQRTQQEDSAVYLCASSRTVVSEQYFGPGTRLTVT.

The V gene is TRBV7-9, the J gene TRBJ2-7, with 10 bases aligning to TRBD2. The junction had 0 bases not matched to a gene; V was cut back by 5 bases and J by 2 bases. From germline, CDR1 is SEHNR and CDR2 FQNEAQ (reference sequence). The CDR3 consists of 13 residues. CDR3 amino acids: CASSSGRAYEQYF. DNA for the CDR3: TGTGCCAGCAGCAGCGGGAGGGCCTACGAGCAGTACTTC.

The V gene is TRBV9, the J gene TRBJ1-5; D ambiguous. Germline lookup yields CDR1 SGDLS and CDR2 YYNGEE. V was shortened by 0 bases and J by 5 bases, with 6 bases between the two germline ends. The CDR3 runs 13 residues. CDR3 region: CASSVGRDQPQHF. CDR3 DNA: TGTGCCAGCAGCGTAGGCCGCGATCAGCCCCAGCATTTT.

This clone was recorded once. The genes are TRBV2 and TRBJ1-3; the D is unclear. Per germline, CDR1 SNHLY and CDR2 FYNNEI. Trimming removed 4 bases at V and 4 bases at J, with 11 bases between. The CDR3 covers 14 residues. CDR3 in amino acids: CASSGGSAGNTIYF. The CDR3, as DNA: TGTGCCAGCAGTGGAGGGTCGGCGGGAAACACCATATATTTT. Looking up the rest from reference TRBV2 and TRBJ1-3 gives the full variable domain: EPEVTQTPSHQVTQMGQEVILRCVPISNHLYFYWYRQILGQKVEFLVSFYNNEISEKSEIFDDQFSVERPDGSNFTLKIRSTKLEDSAMYFCASSGGSAGNTIYFGEGSWLTVV.

V gene TRBV11-2 combines with J gene TRBJ1-6, with D hard to call. The CDR3 sequence is 14 residues long. Germline assignment: CDR1 SGHAT and CDR2 FQNNGV. V lost 10 bases and J 0 bases, leaving 10 bases between the germline ends. The CDR3 protein is CATSEGSYNSPLHF. The DNA for the CDR3 is TGTGCCACGAGCGAGGGCTCCTATAATTCACCCCTCCACTTT.

The table lists this clone with a count of one. The rearrangement joins TRBV11-2 to TRBJ2-1; TRBD2 matches at 9 bases. With V trimmed by 4 bases and J by 3 bases, 10 bases remained unmatched. From germline, CDR1 is SGHAT and CDR2 FQNNGV. This CDR3 region has 17 residues. CDR3 nucleotides: TGTGCCAGCAGCTCCTCTAGCGGGGCTGCTGGCTACAATGAGCAGTTCTTC. Residues: CASSSSSGAAGYNEQFF.